The clone carrying this T cell receptor beta chain is a singleton in its sample. The same CDR3 can be traced to other DNA sequences in this sample. The sample originates from a study of shared clonotypes between healthy human individuals. The overall study: For every donor, three CD4 naive, three CD4 memory, two CD8 naive and one CD8 memory plates were used.

Using 200 ng DNA, tens of thousands of T cell genomes, the sorted-subset replicate PCRs were run. Sequencing was performed with immunoSEQ multiplex PCR; in TCRdb, only in-frame clones are kept and a portion is missing. Of about 1 million clones in the sample, around 74% are singletons; the top ten hold around 1.5%. V lost 6 bases and J 2 bases, leaving 13 bases between the germline ends. Germline lookup yields CDR1 MNHEY and CDR2 SVGAGI. The CDR3 has 14 residues. The V and J genes are TRBV6-5 and TRBJ1-2, with a possible D match to TRBD1 (6 bases). The TCR originated in a man younger than 30 in good health. Sequencing used memory CD4+ T cells sorted from blood. Subset meaning: CD45RA-negative fraction. The CDR3 coding sequence is TGTGCCAGCAGCCCGGGACAAACCAACTATGGCTACACCTTC. This sequence encodes CASSPGQTNYGYTF.